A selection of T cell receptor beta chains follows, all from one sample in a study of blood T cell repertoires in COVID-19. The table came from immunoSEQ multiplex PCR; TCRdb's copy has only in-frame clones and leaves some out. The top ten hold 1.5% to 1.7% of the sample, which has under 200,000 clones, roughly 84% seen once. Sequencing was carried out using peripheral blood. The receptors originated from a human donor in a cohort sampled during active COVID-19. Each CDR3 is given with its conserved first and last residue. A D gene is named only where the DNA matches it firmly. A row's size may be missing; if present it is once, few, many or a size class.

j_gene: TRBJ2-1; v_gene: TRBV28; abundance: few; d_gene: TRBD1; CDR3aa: CASSSPQGAKQFF; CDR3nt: TGTGCCAGCAGTTCACCGCAGGGGGCAAAGCAGTTCTTC
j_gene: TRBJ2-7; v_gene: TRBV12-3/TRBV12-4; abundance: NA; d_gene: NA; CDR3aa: CASSLPGVGEQYF; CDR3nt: TGTGCCAGCAGTTTGCCAGGGGTTGGCGAGCAGTACTTC
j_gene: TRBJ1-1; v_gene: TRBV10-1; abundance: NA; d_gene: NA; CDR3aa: CASSEARGGITEAFF; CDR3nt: TGCGCCAGCAGTGAGGCTCGGGGGGGCATCACTGAAGCTTTCTTT
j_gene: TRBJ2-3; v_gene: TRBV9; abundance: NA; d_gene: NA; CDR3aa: CASSVGLTDTQYF; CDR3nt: TGTGCCAGCAGCGTAGGGCTCACAGATACGCAGTATTTT
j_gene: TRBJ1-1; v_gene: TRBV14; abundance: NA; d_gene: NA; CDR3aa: CASRSGAQPGAFF; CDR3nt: TGTGCCAGCAGGAGTGGGGCTCAGCCTGGGGCTTTCTTT
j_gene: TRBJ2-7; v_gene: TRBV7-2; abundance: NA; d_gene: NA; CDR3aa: CASSPHGAAGLEQYF; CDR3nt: TGTGCCAGCAGCCCTCATGGGGCAGCCGGTCTCGAGCAGTACTTC
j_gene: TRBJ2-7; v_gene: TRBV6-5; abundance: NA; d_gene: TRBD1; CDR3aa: CASSYDRGAYEQYF; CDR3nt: TGTGCCAGCAGTTACGACAGGGGGGCCTACGAGCAGTACTTC
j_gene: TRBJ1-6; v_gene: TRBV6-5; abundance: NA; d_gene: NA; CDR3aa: CASSYRQGKSPLHF; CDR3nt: TGTGCCAGCAGTTACAGGCAGGGAAAGTCACCCCTCCACTTT
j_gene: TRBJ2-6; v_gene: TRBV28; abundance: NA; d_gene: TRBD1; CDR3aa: CASSERQGAWANVLTF; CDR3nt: TGTGCCAGCAGCGAACGACAGGGGGCCTGGGCCAACGTCCTGACTTTC
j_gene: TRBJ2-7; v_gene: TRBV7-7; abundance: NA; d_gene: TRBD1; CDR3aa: CASSSTGVGEQYF; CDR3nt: TGTGCTAGCAGCTCGACAGGGGTCGGCGAGCAGTACTTC
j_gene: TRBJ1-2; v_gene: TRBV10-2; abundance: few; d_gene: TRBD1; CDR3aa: CASSRGTGYNGYTF; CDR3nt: TGCGCCAGCAGCCGCGGGACAGGGTACAATGGCTACACCTTC
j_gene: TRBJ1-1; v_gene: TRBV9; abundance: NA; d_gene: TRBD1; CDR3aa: CASSVSAGGAYTEAFF; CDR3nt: TGTGCCAGCAGCGTGTCGGCAGGGGGCGCTTATACTGAAGCTTTCTTT
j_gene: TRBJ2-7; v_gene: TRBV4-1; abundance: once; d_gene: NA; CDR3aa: CASSQPSSAYEQYF; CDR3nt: TGCGCCAGCAGCCAACCTAGCAGCGCCTACGAGCAGTACTTC
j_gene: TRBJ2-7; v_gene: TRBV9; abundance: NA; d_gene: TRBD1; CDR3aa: CASSTDDRGGYEQYF; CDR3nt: TGTGCCAGCAGCACCGATGACAGGGGAGGCTACGAGCAGTACTTC
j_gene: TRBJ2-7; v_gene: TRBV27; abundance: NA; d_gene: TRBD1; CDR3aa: CASSFATGHYEQYF; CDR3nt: TGTGCCAGCAGTTTCGCGACAGGGCACTACGAGCAGTACTTC
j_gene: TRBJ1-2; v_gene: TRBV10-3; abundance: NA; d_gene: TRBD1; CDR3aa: CAIGQGHDGYTF; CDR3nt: TGTGCCATCGGACAGGGTCACGACGGCTACACCTTC
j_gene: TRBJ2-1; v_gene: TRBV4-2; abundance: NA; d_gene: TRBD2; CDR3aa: CASSQEGLADSEQFF; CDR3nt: TGTGCCAGCAGCCAAGAAGGACTAGCGGACTCTGAGCAGTTCTTC
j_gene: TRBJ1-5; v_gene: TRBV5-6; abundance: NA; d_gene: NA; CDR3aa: CASSIGLNGQPQHF; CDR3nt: TGTGCCAGCAGCATAGGACTGAATGGTCAGCCCCAGCATTTT
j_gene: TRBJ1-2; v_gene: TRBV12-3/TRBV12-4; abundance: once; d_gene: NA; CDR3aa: CASSNDRNYGYTF; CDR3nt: TGTGCCAGCAGCAATGACAGGAACTATGGCTACACCTTC
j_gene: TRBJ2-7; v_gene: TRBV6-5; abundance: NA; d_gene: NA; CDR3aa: CASSYREEGPYEQYF; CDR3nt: TGTGCCAGCAGTTACAGGGAGGAGGGACCCTACGAGCAGTACTTC
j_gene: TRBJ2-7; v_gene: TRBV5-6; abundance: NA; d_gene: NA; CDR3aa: CASSASSYEQYF; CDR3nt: TGTGCCAGCAGCGCTAGCTCCTACGAGCAGTACTTC
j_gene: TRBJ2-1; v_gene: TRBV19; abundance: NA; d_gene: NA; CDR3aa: CASTRDSSYNEQFF; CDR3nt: TGTGCCAGTACTCGGGATTCCTCCTACAATGAGCAGTTCTTC
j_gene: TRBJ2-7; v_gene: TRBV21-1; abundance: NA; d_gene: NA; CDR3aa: CASSKGIRLVTYEQYF; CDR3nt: TGTGCCAGCAGCAAAGGGATACGACTAGTAACCTACGAGCAGTACTTC
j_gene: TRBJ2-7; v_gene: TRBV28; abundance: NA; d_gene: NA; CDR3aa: CASSLPGQPSEQYF; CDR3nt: TGTGCCAGCAGTTTACCCGGACAGCCCTCCGAGCAGTACTTC
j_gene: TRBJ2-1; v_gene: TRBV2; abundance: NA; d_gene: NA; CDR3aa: CASSAGSSYNEQFF; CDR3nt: TGTGCCAGCAGCGCGGGTAGCTCCTACAATGAGCAGTTCTTC
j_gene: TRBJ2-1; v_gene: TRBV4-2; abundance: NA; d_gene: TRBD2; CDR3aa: CASSHPTSGGAVEQFF; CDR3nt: TGTGCCAGCAGCCACCCAACTAGCGGGGGGGCCGTTGAGCAGTTCTTC
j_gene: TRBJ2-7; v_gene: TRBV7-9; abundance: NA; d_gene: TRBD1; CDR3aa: CASSLGLHGQVYEQYF; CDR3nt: TGTGCCAGCAGCTTAGGGCTCCATGGACAGGTCTACGAGCAGTACTTC
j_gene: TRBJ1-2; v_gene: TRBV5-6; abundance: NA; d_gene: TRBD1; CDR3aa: CASSAARGRGGYTF; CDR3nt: TGTGCCAGCAGCGCCGCCAGGGGGCGCGGTGGCTACACCTTC
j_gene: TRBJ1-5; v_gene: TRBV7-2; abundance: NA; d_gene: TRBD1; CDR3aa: CASSLAERGLFQPQHF; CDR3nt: TGTGCCAGCAGCTTAGCGGAAAGGGGGCTGTTTCAGCCCCAGCATTTT
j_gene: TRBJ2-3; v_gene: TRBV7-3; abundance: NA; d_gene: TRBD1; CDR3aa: CASSGRTGTVTDTQYF; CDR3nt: TGTGCCAGCAGCGGCCGAACCGGGACAGTCACAGATACGCAGTATTTT
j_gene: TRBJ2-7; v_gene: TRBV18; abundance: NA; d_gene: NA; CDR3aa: CASSPRDTAYEQYF; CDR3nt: TGTGCCAGCTCACCCCGGGACACCGCCTACGAGCAGTACTTC
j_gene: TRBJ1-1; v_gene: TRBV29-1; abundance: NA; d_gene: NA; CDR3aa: CSGKGLGTEAFF; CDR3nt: TGCAGCGGAAAGGGGTTGGGGACTGAAGCTTTCTTT
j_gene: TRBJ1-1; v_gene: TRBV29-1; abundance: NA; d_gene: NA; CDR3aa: CSMGGAGLNTEAFF; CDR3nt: TGCAGCATGGGGGGGGCGGGTTTGAACACTGAAGCTTTCTTT
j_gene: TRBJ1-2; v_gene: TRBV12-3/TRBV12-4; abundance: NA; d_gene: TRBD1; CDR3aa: CASSRQGTYGYTF; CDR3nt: TGTGCCAGCAGCCGACAGGGAACCTATGGCTACACCTTC
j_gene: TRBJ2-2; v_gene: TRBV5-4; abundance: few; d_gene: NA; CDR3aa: CASSFQGGGTGELFF; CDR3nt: TGTGCCAGCAGTTTCCAGGGAGGGGGCACCGGGGAGCTGTTTTTT
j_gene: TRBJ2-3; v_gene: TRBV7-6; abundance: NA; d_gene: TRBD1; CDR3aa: CASSLRNTGGTDTQYF; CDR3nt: TGTGCCAGCAGCTTGAGGAACACAGGGGGCACAGATACGCAGTATTTT
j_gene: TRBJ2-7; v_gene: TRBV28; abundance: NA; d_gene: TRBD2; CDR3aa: CASSSSGTYEQYF; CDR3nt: TGTGCCAGCAGTTCCAGCGGGACCTACGAGCAGTACTTC
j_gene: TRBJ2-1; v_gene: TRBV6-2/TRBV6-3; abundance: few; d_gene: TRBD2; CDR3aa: CASSNRGGSYNEQFF; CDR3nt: TGTGCCAGCAGCAACCGCGGGGGGTCCTACAATGAGCAGTTCTTC
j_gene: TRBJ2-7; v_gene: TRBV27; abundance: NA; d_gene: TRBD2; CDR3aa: CASSSLLAGSYEQYF; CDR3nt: TGTGCCAGCAGTTCTTTACTAGCGGGCTCCTACGAGCAGTACTTC
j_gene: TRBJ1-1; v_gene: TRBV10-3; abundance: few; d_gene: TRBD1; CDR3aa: CAINRGGSTEAFF; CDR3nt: TGTGCCATCAACAGGGGAGGTAGCACTGAAGCTTTCTTT
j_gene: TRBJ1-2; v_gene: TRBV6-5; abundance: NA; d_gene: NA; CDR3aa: CASSYSRGGGYGYTF; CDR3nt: TGTGCCAGCAGTTACTCTAGGGGAGGGGGCTATGGCTACACCTTC
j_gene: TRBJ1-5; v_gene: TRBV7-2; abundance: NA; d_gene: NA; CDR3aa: CASSLTEYNQPQHF; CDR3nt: TGTGCCAGCAGCTTAACAGAATACAATCAGCCCCAGCATTTT
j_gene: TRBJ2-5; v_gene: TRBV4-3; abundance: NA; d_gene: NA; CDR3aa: CASSHRGGTETQYF; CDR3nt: TGCGCCAGCAGCCACCGCGGGGGCACAGAGACCCAGTACTTC
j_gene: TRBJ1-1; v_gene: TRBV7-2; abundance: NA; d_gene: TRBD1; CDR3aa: CASSPHRGQGNTEAFF; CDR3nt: TGTGCCAGCAGCCCGCATCGGGGACAGGGCAACACTGAAGCTTTCTTT
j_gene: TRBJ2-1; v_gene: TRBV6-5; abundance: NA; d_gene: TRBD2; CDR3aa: CASSYSSGRDNEQFF; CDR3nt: TGTGCCAGCAGTTACTCTAGCGGGAGGGACAATGAGCAGTTCTTC
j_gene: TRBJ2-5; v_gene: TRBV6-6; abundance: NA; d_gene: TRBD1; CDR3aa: CAMSGGAPQETQYF; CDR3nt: TGTGCCATGTCAGGGGGCGCTCCCCAAGAGACCCAGTACTTC
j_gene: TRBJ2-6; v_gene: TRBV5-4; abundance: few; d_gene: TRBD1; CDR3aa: CASSTGQGGAGANVLTF; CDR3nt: TGTGCCAGCAGTACCGGACAGGGGGGAGCTGGGGCCAACGTCCTGACTTTC
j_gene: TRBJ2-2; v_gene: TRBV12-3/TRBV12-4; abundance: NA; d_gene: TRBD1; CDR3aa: CASSGTGPGELFF; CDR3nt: TGTGCCAGCAGTGGGACAGGGCCCGGGGAGCTGTTTTTT
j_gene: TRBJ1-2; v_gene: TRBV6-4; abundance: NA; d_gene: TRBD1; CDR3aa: CASSNTGGGYTF; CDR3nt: TGTGCCAGCAGTAACACAGGGGGAGGCTACACCTTC
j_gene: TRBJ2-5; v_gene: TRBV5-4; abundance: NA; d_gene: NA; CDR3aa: CASSSPRETQYF; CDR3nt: TGTGCCAGCAGCTCACCTCGGGAGACCCAGTACTTC